This T cell receptor beta chain stems from a study of blood T cell repertoires in COVID-19 (dated by TCRdb to 2018 to 2020). Looking at the study overall: Collaborator samples came from the United States, Italy and Spain and covered acute and convalescent phases of COVID-19. The samples were drawn from the first 160 participants of the ongoing ImmuneRACE study and from 950 to 1,500 subjects provided by 6 global collaborators. Subjects who had been exposed to COVID-19, were actively infected with it, or had recovered from it provided the deeply sampled blood TCRbeta repertoires that made up the dataset. Sample metadata almost always included a de-identified subject ID, COVID-19 status, age in years and sex. HLA class I and class II types, where available, came from metadata supplied by the sample provider rather than from assay-based typing. The repertoires were released in a freely available public database intended as a resource for research on the immune response to SARS-CoV-2. The prospective study material was composed of cDNA or gDNA derived from T cells, B-cell-depleted T cells, or PBMCs. Summary of the overall study and its limitations: Clinical and demographic metadata were provided uncurated, with the amount varying by source and participant.

This clone was observed a handful of times. Its antigen remains undetermined. The sample holds no much larger clone one base away, and base qualities are not on file. TCRbeta CDR3 regions were amplified from genomic DNA using the immunoSEQ Assay, a bias-controlled multiplex PCR. Turning to the authors' computational methods: The number of nucleated cells in each sample was estimated by amplification of reference gene primers within the assay. To quantify the absolute abundance of each unique TCRbeta CDR3 rearrangement, sequence reads were collapsed and filtered. Productive Simpson clonality was computed per sample as the square root of Simpson's diversity index over productive rearrangements. TCRdb limited this immuneACCESS table to in-frame rearrangements with V and J called. A share of clones is missing; checked studies link under half to unresolved V genes, and the rest is unexplained. That table is the source of V, J and clone size, and D and trimming were worked out from the DNA. The sample has around 250,000 clones on record, roughly 89% of them singletons. The top ten clones comprise 3.5% to 5% of the sample.

Samples from volunteer blood donors who had recovered from COVID-19 were contributed by a second Seattle source. The collaborating institutions used their own protocols to collect whole blood in K2EDTA tubes. For TCRbeta analysis, collaborator samples were shipped as frozen whole blood, as isolated PBMCs, or as DNA extracted from either sample type. Taken from the germline V gene (reference sequence), the CDR1 and CDR2 loops are SGHKS and YYEKEE. The germline ends are 9 bases apart after V is trimmed by 1 base and J by 1 base. The CDR3 spans 15 residues, from the cysteine through the phenylalanine. Only CDR3 DNA remains: 45 bases, in frame from the first base.

The sequence derives from a woman between 35 and 50 years old who had recovered from COVID-19. The chain is made from TRBV5-5 and TRBJ1-5, with the D gene uncertain. Sequencing was carried out using peripheral blood. In nucleotide form, the sequence is TGTGCCAGCAGCTTGTACATTTCCAGCAATCAGCCCCAGCATTTT. This gives the protein CASSLYISSNQPQHF.